Presented here are 26 T cell receptor beta chains from one specimen sequenced in a study of early T cells in non-severe SARS-CoV-2 infection. TCRdb ran MiXCR on the 5' RACE reads and lists one entry per CDR3 protein. The table shows about 77,000 distinct CDR3 sequences, with about 5% occurring only once. Here the sequenced sample was whole blood, taken at baseline. These TCRs come from an adult who was a healthcare worker with PCR-confirmed SARS-CoV-2 infection or an uninfected control (not recorded which).

The chain recombines TRBV18 with TRBJ2-7; a weak D match, TRBD1 (5 bases). Germline CDR1 and CDR2: KGHSH and LQKENI. V dropped 6 bases and J dropped 6 bases, with 18 bases sitting between them. This CDR3 region has 14 residues. The CDR3: CASSREKGVGEQYF. In DNA form, the CDR3 reads TGTGCCAGCTCGCGAGAGAAAGGGGTGGGCGAGCAGTACTTC.

This chain links TRBV28 with TRBJ2-3; no clear D. From germline, CDR1 is MDHEN and CDR2 SYDVKM. V was pared by 3 bases and J by 0 bases, with 10 bases between. The CDR3 spans 15 residues. CDR3: CASSLVADSTDTQYF. The CDR3 DNA reads as TGTGCCAGCAGTTTGGTGGCGGATAGCACAGATACGCAGTATTTT.

This rearrangement joins TRBV4-1 to TRBJ2-3, with 11 nucleotides matching TRBD2. This CDR3 has 20 amino acids. V shed 0 bases, J shed 9 bases, and the junction held 20 bases outside the gene matches. Germline V gene data show CDR1 as MGHRA and CDR2 as YSYEKL. The CDR3 here is CASSQESSGRPIVIRNTQYF. CDR3 coding DNA: TGCGCCAGCAGCCAAGAATCTAGCGGGAGGCCCATAGTTATTCGCAACACGCAGTATTTT.

This clonotype was counted many times. This rearrangement joins TRBV7-9 to TRBJ2-7; D is unclear. The V end was cut by 1 base, the J end by 2 bases, with 6 bases between. In germline, CDR1 is SEHNR, CDR2 FQNEAQ (reference sequence). The CDR3 covers 13 residues. The CDR3 DNA is TGTGCCAGCAGCTTAGTAGAGACCTACGAGCAGTACTTC. Translating it yields CASSLVETYEQYF.

This clonotype was counted many times. V usage is TRBV20-1 and J usage is TRBJ2-7; D is perhaps TRBD2 (6 bases). The length of the CDR3 is 15 residues. Germline CDR1 is DFQATT and CDR2 is SNEGSKA (reference sequence). Trimming cost V 5 bases and J 3 bases, with 20 bases left between them. The CDR3 region has the DNA TGCAGTGCTCCAGAAGCCGGGACTGGAGACTACGAGCAGTACTTC. Protein product: CSAPEAGTGDYEQYF.

The V and J genes are TRBV6-1 and TRBJ2-1, with TRBD2 matching 8 bases. Germline V gene sequence: CDR1 MNHNS, CDR2 SASEGT. CDR3 length equals 14 residues. The V gene end was trimmed by 3 bases and the J gene end by 6 bases; junction bases not matched to a gene: 4. The CDR3 sequence is CASSELAGGNEQFF. The DNA of the CDR3 is TGTGCCAGCAGTGAGCTCGCGGGAGGCAATGAGCAGTTCTTC.

This clonotype was picked up a small number of times. J is TRBJ1-4 and V is TRBV2; D remains unclear. Trimming pared 1 base from V and 8 bases from J, leaving 14 bases between. Germline values: CDR1 SNHLY, CDR2 FYNNEI. This CDR3 spans 15 amino acids. The CDR3 protein is CASSEVEAVVEKLFF. CDR3 coding DNA: TGTGCCAGCAGTGAAGTGGAGGCTGTTGTGGAAAAACTGTTTTTT.

This clonotype was observed many times. V and J are TRBV19 and TRBJ2-5; D is uncertain. The CDR3 contains 15 residues. The V gene's germline CDR1 is LNHDA and CDR2 SQIVND (reference sequence). Trimming left V 4 bases short and J 2 bases short, with 14 bases between. CDR3 sequence: CASSTPFLGQETQYF. In DNA form, the CDR3 reads TGTGCCAGTAGTACCCCCTTCCTGGGGCAAGAGACCCAGTACTTC. The full variable domain, its missing parts supplied by reference TRBV19 and TRBJ2-5, is DGGITQSPKYLFRKEGQNVTLSCEQNLNHDAMYWYRQDPGQGLRLIYYSQIVNDFQKGDIAEGYSVSREKKESFPLTVTSAQKNPTAFYLCASSTPFLGQETQYFGPGTRLLVL.

This clonotype was recorded many times. This rearrangement joins TRBV27 to TRBJ2-7; D gene unclear. Trimming left V 5 bases short and J 2 bases short, with 10 bases between. This CDR3 region has 13 residues. Germline values: CDR1 MNHEY, CDR2 SMNVEV (reference sequence). The CDR3: CASSKWKTYEQYF. The CDR3 DNA follows: TGTGCCAGCAGTAAGTGGAAAACCTACGAGCAGTACTTC.

This clonotype was seen repeatedly, ten times or more. The J gene is TRBJ2-5, the V gene TRBV20-1, with 10 bases aligning to TRBD1. There are 15 residues in the CDR3. CDR1 is DFQATT, CDR2 SNEGSKA, per germline (reference sequence). V lost 0 bases to trimming and J lost 7 bases; unmatched junction nucleotides: 8. Here the CDR3 DNA reads TGCAGTGCTAGAGATCGGGACAGGGGTGTTAGGACCCAGTACTTC. Encoded protein: CSARDRDRGVRTQYF.

In this sample, this clonotype turned up many times. This chain joins TRBV20-1 and TRBJ2-7, with 10 bases identical to TRBD1. The germline gives CDR1 DFQATT, CDR2 SNEGSKA (reference sequence). V lost 5 bases, J lost 3 bases, and 7 bases stayed unmatched. There are 14 residues in the CDR3. CDR3 in amino acids: CSAQAGTGVYEQYF. The CDR3 DNA reads TGCAGTGCTCAGGCCGGGACAGGGGTCTACGAGCAGTACTTC.

A few counts support this clonotype. The J gene is TRBJ1-2, the V gene TRBV20-1; the D is unclear. The CDR3 sequence is 12 residues long. CDR1 is DFQATT, CDR2 SNEGSKA, per germline (reference sequence). Trimming took 5 bases from V and 2 from J, leaving 9 bases between them. DNA of the CDR3: TGCAGTGCTGAGCAGAACAACTATGGCTACACCTTC. The encoded protein is CSAEQNNYGYTF.

This clonotype was seen many times. This chain joins TRBV20-1 and TRBJ2-3; TRBD2 matches 13 bases. Germline assignment: CDR1 DFQATT and CDR2 SNEGSKA (reference sequence). Trimming at V came to 0 bases and at J to 0 bases, leaving 12 bases not matched to a gene. The CDR3 runs 20 residues. In DNA form, the CDR3 reads TGCAGTGCTAGAGATAAATTCGGACTAGCGGGAGTCGGTAGCACAGATACGCAGTATTTT. As protein: CSARDKFGLAGVGSTDTQYF.

This clonotype was seen a few times. The chain carries TRBV7-8 and TRBJ1-2; D is ambiguous. Germline CDR1 is SGHVS and CDR2 is FQNEAQ. CDR3 length: 16 amino acids. Deletions cut 0 bases from V and 2 bases from J, with 13 bases between. In nucleotides, the CDR3 is TGTGCCAGCAGCTTAGCAGGGATGGGGAGGAACTATGGCTACACCTTC. Translating it yields CASSLAGMGRNYGYTF.

This clonotype was observed a few times. This chain uses TRBV5-4 with TRBJ2-3; the D gene is possibly TRBD2 (5 bases). The CDR3 has 15 residues. The germline V and J ends were trimmed by 3 bases and 4 bases, with 15 bases remaining between them. The germline CDR1 and CDR2 sequences are SGHNT and YYREEE (reference sequence). CDR3 loop: CASSSRGSVADTQYF. The CDR3 DNA follows: TGTGCCAGCAGCTCCCGCGGTAGCGTTGCAGATACGCAGTATTTT.

V usage is TRBV18 and J usage is TRBJ2-5; the D is unclear. The CDR3 loop spans 15 amino acids. V was trimmed by 2 bases and J by 1 base, leaving 11 bases between them. CDR1 and CDR2 (germline): KGHSH, LQKENI. The CDR3 DNA reads TGTGCCAGCTCACCAAGGAGTCTAACCCAAGAGACCCAGTACTTC. This encodes CASSPRSLTQETQYF. The full variable domain, completed using reference TRBV18 and TRBJ2-5, is NAGVMQNPRHLVRRRGQEARLRCSPMKGHSHVYWYRQLPEEGLKFMVYLQKENIIDESGMPKERFSAEFPKEGPSILRIQQVVRGDSAAYFCASSPRSLTQETQYFGPGTRLLVL.

This clonotype was counted many times. The chain joins TRBV29-1 to TRBJ2-7, with D perhaps matching TRBD1 (5 bases). Germline-derived CDR1 and CDR2 are SQVTM and ANQGSEA. The CDR3 is made up of 13 amino acids. With 6 bases removed from V and 0 bases from J, the gap between germline ends came to 12 bases. The CDR3 sequence: CSVEKGASYEQYF. The CDR3 DNA sequence: TGCAGCGTGGAGAAAGGGGCCTCCTACGAGCAGTACTTC.

This clonotype was counted many times. The V and J genes are TRBV25-1 and TRBJ1-1; D gene ambiguous. The CDR3 is made up of 13 amino acids. With 8 bases removed from V and 3 bases from J, the gap between germline ends came to 13 bases. Germline CDR1 is MGHDK and CDR2 is SYGVNS. CDR3 in amino acids: CASVKGGDTEAFF. CDR3 bases: TGTGCCAGCGTAAAAGGTGGAGACACTGAAGCTTTCTTT.

This clonotype was counted only a few times. V is TRBV20-1 and J is TRBJ1-5; D gene unclear. The CDR3 has 15 amino acids. The ends were cut back, 0 bases at V and 2 bases at J, with 11 bases in the middle. Germline-derived CDR1 and CDR2 are DFQATT and SNEGSKA (reference sequence). The CDR3 spells CSARDSKLGNQPQHF. CDR3 nucleotides: TGCAGTGCTAGAGATTCCAAATTAGGCAATCAGCCCCAGCATTTT.

This clonotype was counted ten times or more. The V and J genes are TRBV7-3 and TRBJ2-7; 8 bases line up with TRBD2. The CDR3 length is 17 residues. The germline V gene encodes CDR1 SGHTA and CDR2 FQGTGA. J was trimmed by 6 bases and V by 1 base; bases with no gene match: 14. The CDR3 bases are TGTGCCAGCAGCTTAATGGCTCTAGCGGCCGCGGGGGGCGAGCAGTACTTC. Its protein product is CASSLMALAAAGGEQYF.

This clonotype was observed a handful of times. This chain links TRBV5-1 with TRBJ2-5; no clear D. This CDR3 is 13 amino acids long. In germline, CDR1 is SGHRS, CDR2 YFSETQ. The V and J ends lost 1 base and 0 bases respectively, with 4 bases between them. The CDR3 bases are TGCGCCAGCAGCTTGATTCACCAAGAGACCCAGTACTTC. It specifies CASSLIHQETQYF. The whole variable domain, filled in from reference TRBV5-1 and TRBJ2-5, reads KAGVTQTPRYLIKTRGQQVTLSCSPISGHRSVSWYQQTPGQGLQFLFEYFSETQRNKGNFPGRFSGRQFSNSRSEMNVSTLELGDSALYLCASSLIHQETQYFGPGTRLLVL.

This clonotype has ten or more counts. The chain links TRBV11-2 to TRBJ1-1, with 9 nucleotides matching TRBD1. The CDR3 has 14 amino acids. From germline, CDR1 is SGHAT and CDR2 FQNNGV. With 3 bases clipped from V and 3 bases from J, the junction kept 2 bases outside the gene matches. The CDR3, as DNA: TGTGCCAGCAGCTTGGACAGGGGAGACACTGAAGCTTTCTTT. Translating gives CASSLDRGDTEAFF.

This clonotype came up many times. This chain connects TRBV18 to TRBJ2-1; 9 bases agree with TRBD2. In germline, CDR1 is KGHSH, CDR2 LQKENI. V gave up 2 bases and J gave up 8 bases; unmatched junction bases: 13. CDR3 length: 17 residues. The CDR3 DNA sequence: TGTGCCAGCTCACCAGGCCTAGCGGGGCCCGGAATGGATGAGCAGTTCTTC. Protein product: CASSPGLAGPGMDEQFF.

V gene TRBV29-1 combines with J gene TRBJ1-2; TRBD1 matches at 7 bases. V was clipped by 4 bases and J by 2 bases; unmatched bases: 7. Germline values: CDR1 SQVTM, CDR2 ANQGSEA. This CDR3 comprises 14 residues. The CDR3: CSVGQGWGNYGYTF. The CDR3 nucleotides read TGCAGCGTTGGACAGGGCTGGGGAAACTATGGCTACACCTTC.

CDR3 nucleotides: TGCAGTGCGGCGGACAGGGACGGCTACACCTTC. This sequence encodes CSAADRDGYTF. The chain carries TRBV20-1 and TRBJ1-2; TRBD1 matches 8 bases. From germline, CDR1 is DFQATT and CDR2 SNEGSKA (reference sequence). This CDR3 is 11 amino acids long. V lost 6 bases to trimming and J lost 8 bases; unmatched junction nucleotides: 5.

The chain couples TRBV6-5 to TRBJ1-2; no reliable D call. There are 16 residues in the CDR3. V dropped 6 bases and J dropped 4 bases, with 21 bases sitting between them. CDR1 and CDR2 (germline): MNHEY, SVGAGI. Here the CDR3 reads CASRPLLWTVSYGYTF. The CDR3 DNA reads TGTGCCAGCAGGCCGTTATTATGGACGGTTTCCTATGGCTACACCTTC.